The clone carrying this TCR beta chain was detected only a few times. The sample is drawn from a study of response to subunit inactivated influenza vaccine. V shed 4 bases and J shed 2 bases, with 10 bases lying between them. From germline, CDR1 is LGHNA and CDR2 YSLEER. The CDR3 sequence is 14 residues long. TCRdb re-called the RT-PCR reads with MiXCR, one entry per CDR3 protein. The sample shows 400,000 to 650,000 distinct CDR3 sequences, 6.5% to 8% of them seen only once. Sample: PBMCs from blood, taken around 25 months after vaccination. The clonotype comes from a man aged 50-75 years who received an inactivated influenza vaccine. V is TRBV4-3 and J is TRBJ2-3; D not resolved. The CDR3 here is CASSPGLPTDTQYF. The CDR3 DNA reads as TGCGCCAGCAGCCCGGGTCTCCCCACAGATACGCAGTATTTT.